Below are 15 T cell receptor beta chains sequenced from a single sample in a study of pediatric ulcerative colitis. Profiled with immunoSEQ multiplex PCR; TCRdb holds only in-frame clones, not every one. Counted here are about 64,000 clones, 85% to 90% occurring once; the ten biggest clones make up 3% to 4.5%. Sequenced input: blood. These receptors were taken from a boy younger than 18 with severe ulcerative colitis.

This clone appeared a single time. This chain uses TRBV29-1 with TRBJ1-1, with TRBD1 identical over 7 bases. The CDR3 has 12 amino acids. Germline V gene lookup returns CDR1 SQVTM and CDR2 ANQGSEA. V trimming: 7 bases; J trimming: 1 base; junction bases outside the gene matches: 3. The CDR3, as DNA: TGCAGCGGCCGGGACAGGAACACTGAAGCTTTCTTT. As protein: CSGRDRNTEAFF.

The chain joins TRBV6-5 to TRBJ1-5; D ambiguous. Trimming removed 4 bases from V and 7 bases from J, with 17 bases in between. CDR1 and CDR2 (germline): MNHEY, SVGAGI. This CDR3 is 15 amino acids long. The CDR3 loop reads CASSSRTGPWQPQHF. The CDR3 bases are TGTGCCAGCAGTTCCCGGACGGGCCCGTGGCAGCCCCAGCATTTT.

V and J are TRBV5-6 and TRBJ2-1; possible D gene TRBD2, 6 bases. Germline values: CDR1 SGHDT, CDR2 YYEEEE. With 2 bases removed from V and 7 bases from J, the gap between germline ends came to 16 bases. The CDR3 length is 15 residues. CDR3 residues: CASSFRRGLGNEQFF. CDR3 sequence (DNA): TGTGCCAGCAGCTTCCGACGGGGGTTGGGGAATGAGCAGTTCTTC.

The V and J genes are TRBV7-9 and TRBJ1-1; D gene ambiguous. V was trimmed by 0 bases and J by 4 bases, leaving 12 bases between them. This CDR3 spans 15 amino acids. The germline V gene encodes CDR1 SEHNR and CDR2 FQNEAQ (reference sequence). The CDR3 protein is CASSLAAMRATEAFF. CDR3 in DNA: TGTGCCAGCAGCTTAGCGGCAATGAGGGCCACTGAAGCTTTCTTT.

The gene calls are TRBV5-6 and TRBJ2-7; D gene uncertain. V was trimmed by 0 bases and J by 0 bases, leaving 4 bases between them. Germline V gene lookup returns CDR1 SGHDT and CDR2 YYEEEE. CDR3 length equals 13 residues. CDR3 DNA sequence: TGTGCCAGCAGCTTGGTCCGCTCCTACGAGCAGTACTTC. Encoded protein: CASSLVRSYEQYF.

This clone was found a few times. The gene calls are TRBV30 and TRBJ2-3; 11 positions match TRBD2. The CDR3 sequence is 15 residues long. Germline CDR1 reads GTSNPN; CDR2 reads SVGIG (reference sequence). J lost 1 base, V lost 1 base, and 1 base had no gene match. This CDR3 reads CAWSGSGRGTDTQYF. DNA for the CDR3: TGTGCCTGGAGTGGTAGCGGGAGGGGCACAGATACGCAGTATTTT.

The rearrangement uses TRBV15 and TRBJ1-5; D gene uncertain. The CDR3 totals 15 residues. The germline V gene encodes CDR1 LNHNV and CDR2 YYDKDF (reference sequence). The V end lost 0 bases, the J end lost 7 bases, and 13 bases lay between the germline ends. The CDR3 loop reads CATSRDLGVGQPQHF. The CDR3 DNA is TGTGCCACCAGCAGAGATCTCGGGGTCGGGCAGCCCCAGCATTTT.

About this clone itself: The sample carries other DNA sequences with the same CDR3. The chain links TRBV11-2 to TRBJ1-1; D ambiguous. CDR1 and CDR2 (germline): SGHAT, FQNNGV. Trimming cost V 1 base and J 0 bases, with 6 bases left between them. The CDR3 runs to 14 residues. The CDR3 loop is CASSLGLLNTEAFF. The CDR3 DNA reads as TGTGCCAGCAGCTTAGGGCTCCTGAACACTGAAGCTTTCTTT.

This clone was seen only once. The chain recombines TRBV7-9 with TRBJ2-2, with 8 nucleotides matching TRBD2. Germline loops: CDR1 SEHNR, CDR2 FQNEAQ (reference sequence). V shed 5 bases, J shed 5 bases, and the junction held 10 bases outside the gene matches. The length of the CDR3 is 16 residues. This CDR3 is CASSPLSGSGTGELFF. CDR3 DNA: TGTGCCAGCAGCCCCCTGAGCGGGAGTGGTACCGGGGAGCTGTTTTTT.

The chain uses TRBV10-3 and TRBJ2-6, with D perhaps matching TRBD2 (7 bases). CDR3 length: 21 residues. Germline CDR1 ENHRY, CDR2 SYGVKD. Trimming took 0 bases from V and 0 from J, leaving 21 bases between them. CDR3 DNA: TGTGCCATCAGTGAGTCAAAGGGCGGGGGCAGGTGGAGCTCTGGGGCCAACGTCCTGACTTTC. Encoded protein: CAISESKGGGRWSSGANVLTF.

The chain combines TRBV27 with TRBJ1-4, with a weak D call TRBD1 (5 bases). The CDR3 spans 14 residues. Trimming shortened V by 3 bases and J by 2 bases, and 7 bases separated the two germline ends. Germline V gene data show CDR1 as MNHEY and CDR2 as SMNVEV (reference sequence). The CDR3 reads CASSFGGTNEKLFF. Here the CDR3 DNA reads TGTGCCAGCAGTTTTGGGGGGACTAATGAAAAACTGTTTTTT. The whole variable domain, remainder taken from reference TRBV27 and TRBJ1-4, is EAQVTQNPRYLITVTGKKLTVTCSQNMNHEYMSWYRQDPGLGLRQIYYSMNVEVTDKGDVPEGYKVSRKEKRNFPLILESPSPNQTSLYFCASSFGGTNEKLFFGSGTQLSVL.

The DNA of the CDR3 is TGTGCCAGCAGTGACTCGGCCAGGGGGTTGGTCAATGAGCAGTTCTTC. Amino acid sequence: CASSDSARGLVNEQFF. The V and J genes are TRBV6-4 and TRBJ2-1; 7 nucleotides match TRBD1. Trimming removed 0 bases from V and 6 bases from J; junction bases left unmatched: 8. There are 16 residues in the CDR3. CDR1 is MRHNA, CDR2 SNTAGT, per germline.

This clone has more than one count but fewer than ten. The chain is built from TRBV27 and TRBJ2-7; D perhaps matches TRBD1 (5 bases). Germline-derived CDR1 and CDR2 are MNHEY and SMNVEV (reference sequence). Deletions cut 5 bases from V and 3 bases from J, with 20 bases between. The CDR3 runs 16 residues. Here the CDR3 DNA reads TGTGCCAGCAGTCCAGGGCAGGCCCCTCTACGCTACGAGCAGTACTTC. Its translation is CASSPGQAPLRYEQYF.

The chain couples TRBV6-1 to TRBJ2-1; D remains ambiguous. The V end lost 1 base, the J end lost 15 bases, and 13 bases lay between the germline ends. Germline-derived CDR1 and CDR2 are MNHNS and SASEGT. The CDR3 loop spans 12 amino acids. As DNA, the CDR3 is TGTGCCAGCAGTGAAGGTGTCCCTAGTTCGTTCTTC. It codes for CASSEGVPSSFF.

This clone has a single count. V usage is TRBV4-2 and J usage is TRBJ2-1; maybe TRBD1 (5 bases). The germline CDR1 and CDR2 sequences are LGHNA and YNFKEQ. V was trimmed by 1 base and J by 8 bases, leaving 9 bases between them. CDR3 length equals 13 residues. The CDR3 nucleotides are TGTGCCAGCAGCCAAGTTCAAGGGGATGAGCAGTTCTTC. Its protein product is CASSQVQGDEQFF.